The sequence of this T cell receptor (beta chain) was determined in a study of blood T cell repertoires in COVID-19. On the study more broadly: Whether acute or convalescent, the COVID-19 samples came from the United States, Italy and Spain. From T cells, B-cell-depleted T cells, or PBMCs came the material, which was cDNA or gDNA.

With 3 bases clipped from V and 8 bases from J, the junction kept 6 bases outside the gene matches. CDR1 and CDR2 from the germline V gene are MDHEN and SYDVKM. CDR3 length equals 13 residues. Seattle patients were enrolled during active infection and followed longitudinally. The method was immunoSEQ multiplex PCR; TCRdb's version includes in-frame clones alone and lacks a portion of them. The data show 200,000 to 250,000 clones, around 83% seen once. Sequencing input: peripheral blood. The chain employs TRBV28 and TRBJ1-2; 7 nucleotides match TRBD1. The TCR originated in a woman aged 50 to 60 with COVID-19, enrolled during active disease. The CDR3 loop reads CASSLKGAGGYTF. DNA of the CDR3: TGTGCCAGCAGTTTGAAGGGGGCCGGGGGCTACACCTTC.